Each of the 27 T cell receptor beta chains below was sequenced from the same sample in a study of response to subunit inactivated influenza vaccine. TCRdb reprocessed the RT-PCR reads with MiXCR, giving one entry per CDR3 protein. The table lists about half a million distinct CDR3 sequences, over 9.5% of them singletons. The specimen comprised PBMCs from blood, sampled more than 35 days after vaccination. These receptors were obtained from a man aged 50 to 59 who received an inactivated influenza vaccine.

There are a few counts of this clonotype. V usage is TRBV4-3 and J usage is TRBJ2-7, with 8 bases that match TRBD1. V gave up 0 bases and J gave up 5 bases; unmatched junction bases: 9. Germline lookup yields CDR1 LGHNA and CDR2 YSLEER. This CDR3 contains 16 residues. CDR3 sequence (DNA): TGCGCCAGCAGCCAAGATTTAGGTGCAGGGGGCCACGAGCAGTACTTC. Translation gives CASSQDLGAGGHEQYF.

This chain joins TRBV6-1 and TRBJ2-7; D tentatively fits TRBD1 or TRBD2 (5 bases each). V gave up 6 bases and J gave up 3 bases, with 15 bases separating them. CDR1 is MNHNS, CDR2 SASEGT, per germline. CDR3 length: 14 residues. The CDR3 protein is CASSPLGEFYEQYF. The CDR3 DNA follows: TGTGCCAGCAGCCCCCTGGGGGAGTTCTACGAGCAGTACTTC.

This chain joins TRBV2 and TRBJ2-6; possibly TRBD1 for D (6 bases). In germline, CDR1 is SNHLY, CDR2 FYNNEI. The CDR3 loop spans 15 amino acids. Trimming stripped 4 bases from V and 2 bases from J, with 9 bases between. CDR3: CASSVRGAGANVLTF. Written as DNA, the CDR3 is TGTGCCAGCAGTGTCAGGGGCGCTGGGGCCAACGTCCTGACTTTC.

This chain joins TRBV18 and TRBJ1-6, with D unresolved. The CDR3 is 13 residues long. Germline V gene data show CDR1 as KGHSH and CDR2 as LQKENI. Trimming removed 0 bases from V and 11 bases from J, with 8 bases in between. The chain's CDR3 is CASSPPEGPPLHF. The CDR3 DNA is TGTGCCAGCTCACCACCCGAGGGTCCACCCCTCCACTTT.

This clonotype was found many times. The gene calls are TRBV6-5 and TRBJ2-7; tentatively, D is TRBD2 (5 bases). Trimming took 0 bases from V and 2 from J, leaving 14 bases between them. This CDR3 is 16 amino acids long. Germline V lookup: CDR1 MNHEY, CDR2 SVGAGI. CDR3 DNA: TGTGCCAGCAGTTACTCGATGGTCGGGGTCACCTACGAGCAGTACTTC. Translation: CASSYSMVGVTYEQYF.

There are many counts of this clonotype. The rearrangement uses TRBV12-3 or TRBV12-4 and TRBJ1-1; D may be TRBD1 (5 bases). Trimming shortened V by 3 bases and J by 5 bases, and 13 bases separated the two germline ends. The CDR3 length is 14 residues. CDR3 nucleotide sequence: TGTGCCAGCAGTTTGGCGGGGCCCGGAACTGAAGCTTTCTTT. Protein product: CASSLAGPGTEAFF.

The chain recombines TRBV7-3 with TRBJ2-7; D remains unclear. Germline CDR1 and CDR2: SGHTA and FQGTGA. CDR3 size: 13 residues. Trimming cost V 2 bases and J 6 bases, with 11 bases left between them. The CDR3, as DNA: TGTGCCAGCAGCTTATCCAGGTGGTCCGAGCAGTACTTC. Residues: CASSLSRWSEQYF.

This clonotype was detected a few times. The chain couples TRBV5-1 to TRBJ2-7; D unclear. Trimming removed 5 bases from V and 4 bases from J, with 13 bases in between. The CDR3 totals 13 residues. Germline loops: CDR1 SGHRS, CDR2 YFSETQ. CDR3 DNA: TGCGCCAGCAGGGATCCAGGAAAGTACGAGCAGTACTTC. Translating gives CASRDPGKYEQYF. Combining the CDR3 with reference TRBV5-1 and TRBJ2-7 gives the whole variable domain KAGVTQTPRYLIKTRGQQVTLSCSPISGHRSVSWYQQTPGQGLQFLFEYFSETQRNKGNFPGRFSGRQFSNSRSEMNVSTLELGDSALYLCASRDPGKYEQYFGPGTRLTVT.

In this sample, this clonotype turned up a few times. The CDR3 here is CASSNWDEQFF. The CDR3 nucleotides read TGTGCCAGCAGTAACTGGGATGAGCAGTTCTTC. This chain joins TRBV28 and TRBJ2-1; D gene unclear. There are 11 residues in the CDR3. Looked up from germline, CDR1 is MDHEN and CDR2 is SYDVKM. V lost 5 bases, J lost 8 bases, and 7 bases lay in between.

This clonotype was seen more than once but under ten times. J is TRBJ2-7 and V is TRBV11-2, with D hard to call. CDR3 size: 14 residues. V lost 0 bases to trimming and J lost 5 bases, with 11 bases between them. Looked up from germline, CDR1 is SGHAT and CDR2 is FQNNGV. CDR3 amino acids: CASSLDYGIHEQYF. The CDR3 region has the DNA TGTGCCAGCAGCTTAGATTATGGGATCCACGAGCAGTACTTC.

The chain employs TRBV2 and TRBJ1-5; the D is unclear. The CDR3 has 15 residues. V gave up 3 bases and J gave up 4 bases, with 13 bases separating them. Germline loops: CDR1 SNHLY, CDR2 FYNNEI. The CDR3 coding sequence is TGTGCCAGCAGTGACGGTTCGAGGGCGAATCAGCCCCAGCATTTT. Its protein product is CASSDGSRANQPQHF.

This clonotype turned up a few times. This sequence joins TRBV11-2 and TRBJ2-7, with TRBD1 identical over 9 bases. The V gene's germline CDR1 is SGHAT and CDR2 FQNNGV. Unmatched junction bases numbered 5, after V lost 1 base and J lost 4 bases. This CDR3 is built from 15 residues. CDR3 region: CASSLVSGQGYEQYF. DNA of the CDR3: TGTGCCAGCAGCTTAGTTTCCGGACAGGGGTACGAGCAGTACTTC.

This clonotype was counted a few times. CDR3 coding DNA: TGTGCCAGCAGCGGACTCGGGGCGGGGGTCCAGTACTTC. Protein sequence: CASSGLGAGVQYF. This chain joins TRBV9 and TRBJ2-5, with 7 bases lining up with TRBD2. The CDR3 loop spans 13 amino acids. CDR1 and CDR2 from the germline V gene are SGDLS and YYNGEE. Trimming cost V 3 bases and J 10 bases; bases outside gene matches: 9.

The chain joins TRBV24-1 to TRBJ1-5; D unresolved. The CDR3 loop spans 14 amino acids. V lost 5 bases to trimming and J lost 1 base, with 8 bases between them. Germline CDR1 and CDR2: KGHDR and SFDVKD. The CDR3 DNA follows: TGTGCCACCAGTGCGGGAGGAAGCAATCAGCCCCAGCATTTT. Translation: CATSAGGSNQPQHF.

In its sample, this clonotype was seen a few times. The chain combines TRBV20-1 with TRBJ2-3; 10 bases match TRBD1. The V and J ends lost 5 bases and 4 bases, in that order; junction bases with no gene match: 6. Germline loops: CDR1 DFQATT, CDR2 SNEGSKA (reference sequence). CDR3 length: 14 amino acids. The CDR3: CSADRGHLSDTQYF. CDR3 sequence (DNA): TGCAGTGCTGACAGGGGGCATTTATCAGATACGCAGTATTTT.

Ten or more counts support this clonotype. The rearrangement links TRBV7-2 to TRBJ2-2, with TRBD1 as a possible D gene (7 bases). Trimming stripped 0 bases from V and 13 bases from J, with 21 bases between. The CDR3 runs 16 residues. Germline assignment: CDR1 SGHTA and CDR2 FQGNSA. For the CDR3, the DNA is TGTGCCAGCAGCTTAGCCCGACAGGGAGGTCGTGGAGTGCTGTTTTTT. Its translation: CASSLARQGGRGVLFF.

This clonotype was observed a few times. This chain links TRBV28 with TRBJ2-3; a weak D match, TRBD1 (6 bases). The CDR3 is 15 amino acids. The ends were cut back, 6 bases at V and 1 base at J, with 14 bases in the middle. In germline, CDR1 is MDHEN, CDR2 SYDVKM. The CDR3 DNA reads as TGTGCCAGCAGATGGGAGACAGGAGGCACAGATACGCAGTATTTT. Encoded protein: CASRWETGGTDTQYF.

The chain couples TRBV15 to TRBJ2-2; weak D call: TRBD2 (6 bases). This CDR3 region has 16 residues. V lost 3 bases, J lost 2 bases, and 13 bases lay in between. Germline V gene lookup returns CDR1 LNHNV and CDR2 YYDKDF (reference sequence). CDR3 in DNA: TGTGCCACCAGCAGCAAGGGACTGACAAACACCGGGGAGCTGTTTTTT. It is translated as CATSSKGLTNTGELFF. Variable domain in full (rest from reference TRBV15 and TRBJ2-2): DAMVIQNPRYQVTQFGKPVTLSCSQTLNHNVMYWYQQKSSQAPKLLFHYYDKDFNNEADTPDNFQSRRPNTSFCFLDIRSPGLGDTAMYLCATSSKGLTNTGELFFGEGSRLTVL.

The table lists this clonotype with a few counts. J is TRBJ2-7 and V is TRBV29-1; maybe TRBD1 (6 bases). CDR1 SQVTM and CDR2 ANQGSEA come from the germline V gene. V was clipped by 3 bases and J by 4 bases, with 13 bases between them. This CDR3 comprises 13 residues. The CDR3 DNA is TGCAGCGTTGATGAACAGGGCACTTACGAGCAGTACTTC. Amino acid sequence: CSVDEQGTYEQYF.

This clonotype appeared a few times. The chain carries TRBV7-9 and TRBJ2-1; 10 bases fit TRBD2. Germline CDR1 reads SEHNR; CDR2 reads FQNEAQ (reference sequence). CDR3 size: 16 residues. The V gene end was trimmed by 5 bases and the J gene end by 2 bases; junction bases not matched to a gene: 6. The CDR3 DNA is TGTGCCAGCAGCCGCGCCGGGACTAGCGCCTACAATGAGCAGTTCTTC. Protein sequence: CASSRAGTSAYNEQFF.

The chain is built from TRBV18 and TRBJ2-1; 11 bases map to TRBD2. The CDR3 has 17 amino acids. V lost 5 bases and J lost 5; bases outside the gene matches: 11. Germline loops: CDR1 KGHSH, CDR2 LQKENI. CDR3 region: CASSSTSGGPSNNEQFF. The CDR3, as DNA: TGTGCCAGCTCATCAACTAGCGGGGGCCCTAGCAACAATGAGCAGTTCTTC.

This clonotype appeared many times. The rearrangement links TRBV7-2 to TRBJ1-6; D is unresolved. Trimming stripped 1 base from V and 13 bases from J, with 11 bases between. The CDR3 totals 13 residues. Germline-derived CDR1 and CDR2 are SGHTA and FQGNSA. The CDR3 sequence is CASSLGGRWPLHF. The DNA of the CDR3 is TGTGCCAGCAGCTTAGGCGGCCGGTGGCCCCTCCACTTT.

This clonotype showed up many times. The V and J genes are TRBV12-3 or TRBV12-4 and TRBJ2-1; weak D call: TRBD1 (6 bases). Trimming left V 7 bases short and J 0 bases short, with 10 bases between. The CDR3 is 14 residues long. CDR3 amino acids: CASTNRDSYNEQFF. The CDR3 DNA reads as TGTGCCAGCACCAACAGGGACTCCTACAATGAGCAGTTCTTC.

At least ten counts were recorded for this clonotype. CDR3 sequence reads: CSVYGVGSSETQYF. CDR3 bases: TGCAGCGTTTACGGAGTTGGGTCGTCAGAGACCCAGTACTTC. The V call is TRBV29-1, the J call TRBJ2-5; D not certain. This CDR3 contains 14 residues. Germline CDR1 and CDR2: SQVTM and ANQGSEA. Trimming removed 5 bases from V and 4 bases from J, with 17 bases in between.

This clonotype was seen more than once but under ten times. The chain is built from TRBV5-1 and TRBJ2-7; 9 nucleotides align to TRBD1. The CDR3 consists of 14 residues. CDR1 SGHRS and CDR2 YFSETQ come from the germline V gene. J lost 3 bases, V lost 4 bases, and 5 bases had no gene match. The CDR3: CASSPRGQGYEQYF. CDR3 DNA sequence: TGCGCCAGCAGCCCTAGGGGACAGGGCTACGAGCAGTACTTC.

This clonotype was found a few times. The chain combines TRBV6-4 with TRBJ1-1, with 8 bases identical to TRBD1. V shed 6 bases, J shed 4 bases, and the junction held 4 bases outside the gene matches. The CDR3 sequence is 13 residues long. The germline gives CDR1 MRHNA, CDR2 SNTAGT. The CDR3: CASSMDRATEAFF. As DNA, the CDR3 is TGTGCCAGCAGCATGGACAGGGCCACTGAAGCTTTCTTT.

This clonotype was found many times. The CDR3 loop is CASSLSAPSEQYF. CDR3 sequence (DNA): TGTGCCAGCAGCTTATCAGCCCCGAGCGAGCAGTACTTC. This chain joins TRBV7-9 and TRBJ2-7; D is unclear. Per the germline V gene, CDR1 is SEHNR and CDR2 is FQNEAQ (reference sequence). V was trimmed by 2 bases and J by 6 bases, leaving 11 bases between them. The CDR3 is 13 residues long.